This T cell receptor (beta chain) was found in a study of T cells in Graves' hyperthyroidism and ophthalmopathy. This clonotype was counted many times. Germline V gene lookup returns CDR1 KGHSH and CDR2 LQKENI. The length of the CDR3 is 14 residues. V lost 3 bases to trimming and J lost 0 bases, with 8 bases between them. What was amplified from RNA transcripts were TCR beta CDR3 regions. The study used the HTBI primer set for a first-round RT-PCR of the TCR CDR3. TCRdb fed the multiplex PCR reads into MiXCR, producing one record per CDR3 protein. The repertoire holds about 380,000 distinct CDR3 sequences, with around 18% as singletons.

The rearrangement uses TRBV18 and TRBJ1-1, with D unresolved. This TCR came from a young man with Graves' ophthalmopathy. Sequenced material: blood. The CDR3 loop reads CASSPPGMNTEAFF. CDR3 sequence (DNA): TGTGCCAGCTCACCCCCGGGGATGAACACTGAAGCTTTCTTT.